A selection of T cell receptor beta chains follows, all from one sample in a study of CD8+ T cells in alopecia areata. Using immunoSEQ multiplex PCR, the repertoire was profiled, and TCRdb retains in-frame clones only, with some absent. Here the sample spans fewer than 150,000 clones, roughly 60% being singletons. The sequencing used CD8+ T cells sorted from blood, collected at week 4, from a patient treated with tofacitinib. The origin of the receptors is a human donor with alopecia areata. The CDR3 runs from the conserved cysteine through the conserved F or W. The D gene is left open where the match is weak. Part of the rows lack a size; the others show once, few, many or a class for expanded clones.

d_gene | j_gene | abundance | v_gene | CDR3nt | CDR3aa
- | TRBJ2-1 | - | TRBV30 | TGTGCCTGGACGGAACTTGACGGGTACAATGAGCAGTTCTTC | CAWTELDGYNEQFF
- | TRBJ1-2 | - | TRBV11-3 | TGTGCCAGCAGCTCATATTCGCCGGGACCGCAAACCTATGGCTACACCTTC | CASSSYSPGPQTYGYTF
- | TRBJ1-2 | - | TRBV30 | TGTGCCTGGAGTGTACTCTACAACTATGGCTACACCTTC | CAWSVLYNYGYTF
TRBD1 | TRBJ1-4 | - | TRBV30 | TGTGCCTGGAGTTGGGGACAGGGGGAGATAACTAATGAAAAACTGTTTTTT | CAWSWGQGEITNEKLFF
TRBD2 | TRBJ2-1 | - | TRBV30 | TGTGCCTGGGGGATCGGACTAGCGATGAATGAGCAGTTCTTC | CAWGIGLAMNEQFF
- | TRBJ2-3 | - | TRBV4-1 | TGCGCCAGCAGCCAAGAGAGAACCACAGATACGCAGTATTTT | CASSQERTTDTQYF
TRBD1 | TRBJ2-7 | - | TRBV4-1 | TGCGCCAGCAGCCAAGAGTTTCGGGACAGCTCCTACGAGCAGTACTTC | CASSQEFRDSSYEQYF
TRBD1 | TRBJ2-3 | - | TRBV5-6 | TGTGCCAGCAGCGCTACAGGGGTCTTCACAGATACGCAGTATTTT | CASSATGVFTDTQYF
TRBD2 | TRBJ2-5 | - | TRBV11-2 | TGTGCCAGCAGCTTAGACGGGTTCCGGGGGGGACCCTTCCAAGAGACCCAGTACTTC | CASSLDGFRGGPFQETQYF
- | TRBJ1-3 | - | TRBV30 | TGTGCCTGGGGGGACTCCGGAAACACCATATATTTT | CAWGDSGNTIYF
TRBD1 | TRBJ1-2 | - | TRBV30 | TGTGCCTGGAGTGGGACAGGGGCTAACTATGGCTACACCTTC | CAWSGTGANYGYTF
- | TRBJ1-1 | - | TRBV5-6 | TGTGCCAGCTTCCAGGGTTCGGCCAACACTGAAGCTTTCTTT | CASFQGSANTEAFF
TRBD1 | TRBJ1-2 | once | TRBV7-6 | TGTGCCAGCAGCTTGACAGGGGCTTACTATGGCTACACCTTC | CASSLTGAYYGYTF
- | TRBJ2-5 | - | TRBV29-1 | TGCAGCGTTGAAAGTGCCCGAGACCCCGGAGGGGAGACCCAGTACTTC | CSVESARDPGGETQYF
TRBD1 | TRBJ2-4 | - | TRBV4-1 | TGCGCCAGCAGCCAAGATTCTTGGGGACAGCCTAGTAGGTACTTC | CASSQDSWGQPSRYF
- | TRBJ2-7 | - | TRBV29-1 | TGCAGCGTTGAACCCGATGCCTACGAGCAGTACTTC | CSVEPDAYEQYF
- | TRBJ1-1 | - | TRBV7-9 | TGTGCCAGCAGCCCTGGCGGGACTGAAGCTTTCTTT | CASSPGGTEAFF
- | TRBJ1-2 | - | TRBV30 | TGTGCCTGGAGTGTACTAGGGGGCTACACCTTC | CAWSVLGGYTF
- | TRBJ2-5 | - | TRBV12-5 | TGTGCTAGTGGAATACCCGGGACTGGCAAAGAGACCCAGTACTTC | CASGIPGTGKETQYF
- | TRBJ1-2 | once | TRBV30 | TGTGCCTGGAACCCACCGGGGGAGGCTCGCTATGGCTACACCTTC | CAWNPPGEARYGYTF
- | TRBJ1-1 | - | TRBV9 | TGTGCCAGCAGCGTAGAGTTGGGGAGGGACACTGAAGCTTTCTTT | CASSVELGRDTEAFF
- | TRBJ2-7 | - | TRBV10-3 | TGTGCCATCAGTGGGGTAGGGGTTTACGAGCAGTACTTC | CAISGVGVYEQYF
- | TRBJ2-5 | - | TRBV2 | TGTGCCAGCAGTCCAGGAAAAGAGACCCAGTACTTC | CASSPGKETQYF
- | TRBJ2-7 | - | TRBV29-1 | TGCAGCGTGGAGGGGGAAGGGCTCCACTACGAGCAGTACTTC | CSVEGEGLHYEQYF
- | TRBJ1-1 | - | TRBV13 | TGTGCCAGCAGCTTAGGAAGCGTTGAAGCTTTCTTT | CASSLGSVEAFF
- | TRBJ2-1 | - | TRBV29-1 | TGCAGCGTAGAAAATGGGGCGTACAATGAGCAGTTCTTC | CSVENGAYNEQFF
- | TRBJ2-3 | - | TRBV30 | TGTGCCTGGAGTGGAGTTGGTGGATATGGAGATACGCAGTATTTT | CAWSGVGGYGDTQYF
- | TRBJ2-7 | - | TRBV29-1 | TGCAGCTCGATGTCTGAAGGCTACGAGCAGTACTTC | CSSMSEGYEQYF
- | TRBJ1-2 | - | TRBV29-1 | TGCAGCGCAGCCGGGGGCCCCTATGGCTACACCTTC | CSAAGGPYGYTF
- | TRBJ1-1 | - | TRBV20-1 | TGCAGTGCAGCTCCAGTAACTGAAGCTTTCTTT | CSAAPVTEAFF
- | TRBJ2-3 | few | TRBV14 | TGTGCCAGCAGCCACTGGCGGAGTGGGAATACGCAGTATTTT | CASSHWRSGNTQYF
- | TRBJ2-5 | - | TRBV7-6 | TGTGCCAGCAGCTTATTTGTAGGGGCGGCTGAGACCCAGTACTTC | CASSLFVGAAETQYF
- | TRBJ2-3 | - | TRBV21-1 | TGTGCCAGCAGCAACCGGGACCACCTTAACCAATTTAGCACAGATACGCAGTATTTT | CASSNRDHLNQFSTDTQYF
- | TRBJ1-1 | - | TRBV6-5 | TGTGCCAGCAGTTACCTGGCGGGAGCCTACACTGAAGCTTTCTTT | CASSYLAGAYTEAFF